Below are 13 T cell receptor beta chains sequenced from a single sample in a study of OX40 agonist ivuxolimab in advanced cancers. Sequencing used immunoSEQ multiplex PCR; TCRdb keeps in-frame clones, though not all of them. The profile shows 50,000 to 75,000 clones, 75% to 90% of them singletons. The specimen comprised CD4+ or CD8+ T cells sorted from blood, sampled in a trial of the OX40 agonist ivuxolimab. These receptors were taken from an adult with an advanced solid tumor such as melanoma, head and neck, liver or kidney cancer.

V usage is TRBV7-3 and J usage is TRBJ2-7, with 10 bases matching TRBD2. The CDR3 spans 13 residues. The V segment lost 6 bases and the J segment 3 bases; nucleotides outside the gene matches: 2. Germline-derived CDR1 and CDR2 are SGHTA and FQGTGA. This CDR3 is CASRASGSYEQYF. The CDR3 bases are TGTGCCAGCAGGGCTAGCGGGAGCTACGAGCAGTACTTC. The entire variable domain, with the rest obtained from reference TRBV7-3 and TRBJ2-7, is as follows: GAGVSQTPSNKVTEKGKYVELRCDPISGHTALYWYRQSLGQGPEFLIYFQGTGAADDSGLPNDRFFAVRPEGSVSTLKIQRTERGDSAVYLCASRASGSYEQYFGPGTRLTVT.

Remarks on this clone: Germline is not matched at one junction end, which may reflect a read error. The chain recombines TRBV4-1 with TRBJ2-1, with 7 bases that match TRBD2. The length of the CDR3 is 12 residues. Germline assignment: CDR1 MGHRA and CDR2 YSYEKL. CDR3 sequence (DNA): TGCGCCAGCAGCCAAGTGGGGGGGGGATGGATCTTC. This sequence encodes CASSQVGGGWIF.

V gene TRBV10-2 combines with J gene TRBJ2-1; the D is unclear. The CDR3 has 14 residues. Trimming pared 5 bases from V and 4 bases from J, leaving 12 bases between. Germline loops: CDR1 WSHSY, CDR2 SAAADI. The CDR3 DNA follows: TGCGCCAGCAGTCTTGACGGGTATTACAATGAGCAGTTCTTC. As protein: CASSLDGYYNEQFF.

V usage is TRBV5-1 and J usage is TRBJ2-7; D may be TRBD1 or TRBD2 (5 bases each). The V gene lost 4 bases and the J gene lost 1 base, with 9 bases spanning the gap. The CDR3 spans 13 residues. Germline loops: CDR1 SGHRS, CDR2 YFSETQ. The CDR3 bases are TGCGCCAGCAGCGAGGGGCTGTCCTACGAGCAGTACTTC. This encodes CASSEGLSYEQYF.

The rearrangement joins TRBV27 to TRBJ1-2; D is unresolved. There are 14 residues in the CDR3. Trimming took 5 bases from V and 4 from J, leaving 14 bases between them. Germline V gene lookup returns CDR1 MNHEY and CDR2 SMNVEV (reference sequence). The CDR3 is CASSPVVKAYGYTF. As DNA, the CDR3 is TGTGCCAGCAGTCCAGTAGTAAAGGCCTATGGCTACACCTTC.

As to this clone: The identical CDR3 is also encoded by other nucleotide sequences in the sample. The chain joins TRBV5-1 to TRBJ2-3; D remains unclear. V lost 0 bases, J lost 1 base, and 3 bases lay in between. The CDR3 sequence is 13 residues long. CDR1 and CDR2 (germline): SGHRS, YFSETQ. The DNA of the CDR3 is TGCGCCAGCAGCTTGGCGGGCACAGATACGCAGTATTTT. Residues: CASSLAGTDTQYF.

The rearrangement uses TRBV6-1 and TRBJ2-1; 8 bases align to TRBD1. Germline CDR1 is MNHNS and CDR2 is SASEGT. J lost 7 bases, V lost 6 bases, and 5 bases had no gene match. The CDR3 loop spans 13 amino acids. In DNA form, the CDR3 reads TGTGCCAGCAGGAGACAGGGGAGGAATGAGCAGTTCTTC. It translates to CASRRQGRNEQFF.

The chain is built from TRBV27 and TRBJ1-5; maybe TRBD1 (5 bases). V lost 5 bases to trimming and J lost 6 bases, with 14 bases between them. CDR1 and CDR2 from the germline V gene are MNHEY and SMNVEV (reference sequence). The CDR3 contains 14 residues. Here the CDR3 reads CASSPGPTCQPQHF. The CDR3 coding sequence is TGTGCCAGCAGTCCAGGGCCGACATGTCAGCCCCAGCATTTT.

This sequence joins TRBV4-1 and TRBJ2-1, with unresolved D. The CDR3 runs 14 residues. The germline gives CDR1 MGHRA, CDR2 YSYEKL. V gave up 3 bases and J gave up 6 bases, with 12 bases separating them. CDR3 nucleotides: TGCGCCAGCAGCCAGGCGATCCTCCGCAATGAGCAGTTCTTC. Translation: CASSQAILRNEQFF.

This chain uses TRBV19 with TRBJ1-5, with D tentatively TRBD1 (5 bases). CDR1 and CDR2 from the germline V gene are LNHDA and SQIVND (reference sequence). This CDR3 contains 15 residues. Trimming stripped 3 bases from V and 0 bases from J, with 9 bases between. CDR3: CASSIWGNSNQPQHF. The CDR3 DNA sequence: TGTGCCAGTAGTATCTGGGGGAATAGCAATCAGCCCCAGCATTTT.

V and J are TRBV25-1 and TRBJ2-1; a weak D match, TRBD1 (6 bases). Germline V gene lookup returns CDR1 MGHDK and CDR2 SYGVNS. The CDR3 covers 15 residues. Trimming took off 1 base at V and 3 bases at J, with 10 bases between the two ends. For the CDR3, the DNA is TGTGCCAGCAGTGAATTAACAGGGATCTACAATGAGCAGTTCTTC. This encodes CASSELTGIYNEQFF. Drawing the rest from reference TRBV25-1 and TRBJ2-1, the complete variable domain is EADIYQTPRYLVIGTGKKITLECSQTMGHDKMYWYQQDPGMELHLIHYSYGVNSTEKGDLSSESTVSRIRTEHFPLTLESARPSHTSQYLCASSELTGIYNEQFFGPGTRLTVL.

V gene TRBV7-9 combines with J gene TRBJ1-2; D not resolved. Trimming took off 3 bases at V and 1 base at J, with 12 bases between the two ends. CDR3 length: 15 amino acids. Germline values: CDR1 SEHNR, CDR2 FQNEAQ (reference sequence). CDR3 sequence: CASSFGQYLNYGYTF. The CDR3 DNA is TGTGCCAGCAGCTTTGGGCAGTACCTTAACTATGGCTACACCTTC.

The gene calls are TRBV9 and TRBJ1-5; D may be TRBD1 (6 bases). Germline-derived CDR1 and CDR2 are SGDLS and YYNGEE. V dropped 0 bases and J dropped 4 bases, with 11 bases sitting between them. This CDR3 is built from 15 residues. CDR3 coding DNA: TGTGCCAGCAGCGTAGAGGGGGGGGATAATCAGCCCCAGCATTTT. It is translated as CASSVEGGDNQPQHF.